This is a list of T cell receptor beta chains from one sample in a study of shared clonotypes between healthy human individuals. Assay: immunoSEQ multiplex PCR; the TCRdb copy retains only in-frame clones and omits some. The table lists roughly 2.2 million clones, around 93% of them singletons. The sequenced sample consisted of naive CD4+ T cells from PBMCs. These receptors were obtained from a man aged 18 to 30 in good health. Some clones in this sample may be carry-over from other donors' samples. Each CDR3 is given with its conserved first and last residue. A D gene is named only where the DNA matches it firmly. The size field is filled for only some rows; it gives once, few, many or a size class.

d_call: TRBD2; j_call: TRBJ2-1; clone_size: .; v_call: TRBV5-1; cdr3_aa: CASSQTSVPLFLSYNEQFF; cdr3_nt: TGCGCCAGCAGCCAAACTAGCGTTCCCCTATTCCTCTCCTACAATGAGCAGTTCTTC
d_call: .; j_call: TRBJ1-2; clone_size: .; v_call: TRBV28; cdr3_aa: CATGGGAYGYTF; cdr3_nt: TGTGCCACGGGGGGGGGCGCCTATGGCTACACCTTC
d_call: .; j_call: TRBJ1-2; clone_size: .; v_call: TRBV28; cdr3_aa: CASSWGGSVNYGYTF; cdr3_nt: TGTGCCAGCAGTTGGGGGGGGTCCGTCAACTATGGCTACACCTTC
d_call: .; j_call: TRBJ1-3; clone_size: .; v_call: TRBV9; cdr3_aa: CASSGTDRFSGNTIYF; cdr3_nt: TGTGCCAGCAGCGGGACAGACAGATTCTCTGGAAACACCATATATTTT
d_call: .; j_call: TRBJ2-7; clone_size: .; v_call: TRBV28; cdr3_aa: CASTLGASAPYEQYF; cdr3_nt: TGTGCCAGCACCTTAGGGGCTAGCGCACCCTACGAGCAGTACTTC
d_call: .; j_call: TRBJ2-3; clone_size: .; v_call: TRBV7-3; cdr3_aa: CATKRAGESDTQYF; cdr3_nt: TGTGCCACCAAGAGGGCAGGGGAGTCAGATACGCAGTATTTT
d_call: TRBD1; j_call: TRBJ1-1; clone_size: .; v_call: TRBV4-3; cdr3_aa: CASSQSGGSVAFF; cdr3_nt: TGCGCCAGCAGCCAATCAGGGGGAAGCGTGGCTTTCTTT
d_call: .; j_call: TRBJ2-7; clone_size: once; v_call: TRBV6-6; cdr3_aa: CASSPSLYEQYF; cdr3_nt: TGTGCCAGCAGTCCTTCGCTTTACGAGCAGTACTTC
d_call: TRBD2; j_call: TRBJ2-5; clone_size: .; v_call: TRBV10-3; cdr3_aa: CAIRATSESETQYF; cdr3_nt: TGTGCCATCAGGGCGACTAGCGAGTCGGAGACCCAGTACTTC
d_call: TRBD1; j_call: TRBJ2-2; clone_size: .; v_call: TRBV6-1; cdr3_aa: CASSEDRGWAGELFF; cdr3_nt: TGTGCCAGCAGTGAAGACAGGGGGTGGGCCGGGGAGCTGTTTTTT
d_call: TRBD1; j_call: TRBJ2-7; clone_size: .; v_call: TRBV7-2; cdr3_aa: CASSLQGADYEQYF; cdr3_nt: TGTGCCAGCAGCTTACAGGGGGCTGACTACGAGCAGTACTTC
d_call: .; j_call: TRBJ1-5; clone_size: few; v_call: TRBV28; cdr3_aa: CASTVEPNQPQHF; cdr3_nt: TGTGCCAGCACCGTCGAGCCAAATCAGCCCCAGCATTTT
d_call: .; j_call: TRBJ1-5; clone_size: .; v_call: TRBV23-1; cdr3_aa: CASSTEPDSHSNQPQHF; cdr3_nt: TGCGCCAGCAGCACGGAGCCCGACTCCCATAGCAATCAGCCCCAGCATTTT
d_call: .; j_call: TRBJ1-1; clone_size: .; v_call: TRBV12-5; cdr3_aa: CASGFVGPDQTGAEAFF; cdr3_nt: TGTGCTAGTGGTTTCGTTGGGCCCGACCAAACCGGGGCTGAAGCTTTCTTT
d_call: .; j_call: TRBJ1-1; clone_size: .; v_call: TRBV18; cdr3_aa: CASSPPVNTEAFF; cdr3_nt: TGTGCCAGCTCACCCCCAGTGAACACTGAAGCTTTCTTT
d_call: TRBD2; j_call: TRBJ2-7; clone_size: .; v_call: TRBV5-1; cdr3_aa: CASSIPPSGPYYEQYF; cdr3_nt: TGCGCCAGCAGCATCCCCCCTAGCGGACCTTACTACGAGCAGTACTTC
d_call: .; j_call: TRBJ2-7; clone_size: .; v_call: TRBV28; cdr3_aa: CASSPVAISYEQYF; cdr3_nt: TGTGCCAGCAGTCCCGTGGCAATATCCTACGAGCAGTACTTC
d_call: .; j_call: TRBJ1-4; clone_size: .; v_call: TRBV4-2; cdr3_aa: CASSHPMGLGEKLFF; cdr3_nt: TGTGCCAGCAGCCATCCCATGGGGTTGGGTGAAAAACTGTTTTTT
d_call: .; j_call: TRBJ2-5; clone_size: .; v_call: TRBV11-2; cdr3_aa: CASSFDGQVSQYF; cdr3_nt: TGTGCCAGCAGCTTTGACGGCCAGGTTTCCCAGTACTTC
d_call: TRBD1; j_call: TRBJ2-3; clone_size: .; v_call: TRBV7-3; cdr3_aa: CASSTRGRGTDTQYF; cdr3_nt: TGTGCCAGCAGCACAAGGGGGCGAGGCACAGATACGCAGTATTTT
d_call: .; j_call: TRBJ2-1; clone_size: .; v_call: TRBV12-2; cdr3_aa: CAITGPGAHNEQFF; cdr3_nt: TGTGCAATAACCGGGCCAGGGGCGCACAATGAGCAGTTCTTC
d_call: .; j_call: TRBJ2-5; clone_size: .; v_call: TRBV18; cdr3_aa: CASSPGLRETQYF; cdr3_nt: TGTGCCAGCTCACCAGGACTCCGGGAGACCCAGTACTTC
d_call: .; j_call: TRBJ2-3; clone_size: once; v_call: TRBV7-2; cdr3_aa: CASSLGSTDTQYF; cdr3_nt: TGTGCCAGCAGCTTAGGGTCCACAGATACGCAGTATTTT
d_call: .; j_call: TRBJ2-7; clone_size: .; v_call: TRBV7-6; cdr3_aa: CASSQMGGRDAYEQYF; cdr3_nt: TGTGCCAGCAGCCAAATGGGTGGGCGGGACGCGTACGAGCAGTACTTC
d_call: .; j_call: TRBJ1-4; clone_size: .; v_call: TRBV30; cdr3_aa: CAWKEGAKHLF; cdr3_nt: TGTGCCTGGAAAGAAGGGGCCAAGCACCTTTTT
d_call: .; j_call: TRBJ2-1; clone_size: .; v_call: TRBV21-1; cdr3_aa: CASSKDREANDAEQFF; cdr3_nt: TGTGCCAGCAGCAAGGACAGGGAGGCAAACGATGCTGAGCAGTTCTTC
d_call: TRBD1; j_call: TRBJ1-4; clone_size: .; v_call: TRBV19; cdr3_aa: CASRPQGEGGKLFF; cdr3_nt: TGTGCCAGCCGACCACAGGGGGAGGGGGGAAAACTGTTTTTT
d_call: .; j_call: TRBJ1-1; clone_size: .; v_call: TRBV7-2; cdr3_aa: CAVQEIRQRNTEAFF; cdr3_nt: TGTGCCGTACAGGAGATAAGACAGAGGAACACTGAAGCTTTCTTT
d_call: .; j_call: TRBJ2-1; clone_size: once; v_call: TRBV27; cdr3_aa: CASSLLGSPGYNEQFF; cdr3_nt: TGTGCCAGCAGTTTATTAGGTAGCCCGGGGTACAATGAGCAGTTCTTC
d_call: .; j_call: TRBJ2-3; clone_size: .; v_call: TRBV27; cdr3_aa: CASSSRDTADTQYF; cdr3_nt: TGTGCCAGCAGTTCCCGTGACACCGCGGATACGCAGTATTTT
d_call: TRBD1; j_call: TRBJ1-1; clone_size: .; v_call: TRBV19; cdr3_aa: CASSSRTGVDTEAFF; cdr3_nt: TGTGCCAGTAGTAGTAGGACAGGGGTGGACACTGAAGCTTTCTTT
d_call: .; j_call: TRBJ2-2; clone_size: .; v_call: TRBV30; cdr3_aa: CAWRLEGTESGELFF; cdr3_nt: TGTGCCTGGAGACTAGAGGGGACCGAGTCCGGGGAGCTGTTTTTT
d_call: .; j_call: TRBJ2-2; clone_size: .; v_call: TRBV28; cdr3_aa: CASGRRQNTGELFF; cdr3_nt: TGTGCCAGCGGGCGGCGCCAGAACACCGGGGAGCTGTTTTTT
d_call: .; j_call: TRBJ2-7; clone_size: .; v_call: TRBV27; cdr3_aa: CASSLTGHIVYEQYF; cdr3_nt: TGTGCCAGCAGTTTAACGGGACACATCGTCTACGAGCAGTACTTC
d_call: .; j_call: TRBJ1-4; clone_size: once; v_call: TRBV7-9; cdr3_aa: CASSPSGGRGEKLFF; cdr3_nt: TGTGCCAGCAGCCCCTCGGGGGGGAGGGGTGAAAAACTGTTTTTT
d_call: .; j_call: TRBJ2-1; clone_size: .; v_call: TRBV18; cdr3_aa: CASSPRLSANEQFF; cdr3_nt: TGTGCCAGCTCACCAAGACTCAGTGCCAATGAGCAGTTCTTC
d_call: .; j_call: TRBJ2-7; clone_size: .; v_call: TRBV11-1; cdr3_aa: CASSLGLVYEQYF; cdr3_nt: TGTGCCAGCAGCTTAGGTCTAGTCTACGAGCAGTACTTC
d_call: .; j_call: TRBJ2-3; clone_size: .; v_call: TRBV21-1; cdr3_aa: CASSKGTSGRARKDTQYF; cdr3_nt: TGTGCCAGCAGCAAAGGGACTAGCGGGAGGGCCAGGAAAGATACGCAGTATTTT
d_call: .; j_call: TRBJ1-2; clone_size: .; v_call: TRBV14; cdr3_aa: CASSQDQQIYGYTF; cdr3_nt: TGTGCCAGCAGCCAAGACCAACAGATCTATGGCTACACCTTC
d_call: TRBD1; j_call: TRBJ2-3; clone_size: .; v_call: TRBV5-1; cdr3_aa: CASTTQGYTDTQYF; cdr3_nt: TGCGCCAGCACCACACAGGGGTACACAGATACGCAGTATTTT
d_call: .; j_call: TRBJ2-3; clone_size: .; v_call: TRBV18; cdr3_aa: CASSPRTNYADTQYF; cdr3_nt: TGTGCCAGCTCACCTCGGACGAACTATGCGGATACGCAGTATTTT
d_call: .; j_call: TRBJ1-5; clone_size: few; v_call: TRBV28; cdr3_aa: CASSFGAQPQHF; cdr3_nt: TGTGCCAGCAGTTTCGGCGCACAGCCCCAGCATTTT
d_call: .; j_call: TRBJ1-2; clone_size: .; v_call: TRBV15; cdr3_aa: CATSREDSRYTF; cdr3_nt: TGTGCCACCAGCAGAGAAGACTCTCGCTACACCTTC
d_call: .; j_call: TRBJ1-5; clone_size: few; v_call: TRBV28; cdr3_aa: CASSFRTARNQPQHF; cdr3_nt: TGTGCCAGCAGTTTTCGTACAGCAAGAAATCAGCCCCAGCATTTT
d_call: .; j_call: TRBJ1-2; clone_size: .; v_call: TRBV7-9; cdr3_aa: CASSLSGGDYGYTF; cdr3_nt: TGTGCCAGCAGCTTATCAGGTGGAGACTATGGCTACACCTTC